Listed below are T cell receptor beta chains from one sample, sequenced in a study of control samples from healthy donors and cancer patients. Assay used: immunoSEQ multiplex PCR; TCRdb lists only in-frame clones, some missing. The repertoire holds roughly 160,000 clones, with 70% to 90% as singletons. Sequencing used blood. Source of these receptors: a woman in her 30s in good health. The CDR3 runs from the conserved cysteine through the conserved F or W. The D gene is left open where the match is weak.

j_call	d_call	v_call	cdr3_nt	cdr3_aa
TRBJ1-2	TRBD1	TRBV5-4	TGTGCCAGCAGGAGGGACAGGGGCGTTACCTTC	CASRRDRGVTF
TRBJ1-5	TRBD1	TRBV28	TGTGCCAAGAAGGGGGCGGGAAATCAGCCCCAGCATTTT	CAKKGAGNQPQHF
TRBJ2-7	TRBD1	TRBV15	TGTGCCACCAGCAGGCCCGGGACAGGGTCCTACGAGCAGTACTTC	CATSRPGTGSYEQYF
TRBJ1-2	NA	TRBV10-3	TGTGCCATCAGCCAAGGTGGGGGTTGGGGCTACACCTTC	CAISQGGGWGYTF
TRBJ2-1	NA	TRBV27	TGTGCCAGCAGTTTCTTGGTCGAGGGGGGGCTCGTAGATGAGCAGTTCTTC	CASSFLVEGGLVDEQFF
TRBJ1-1	NA	TRBV5-6	TGTGCCAGCAGCTTGGCAGGCGGGGACACTGAAGCTTTCTTT	CASSLAGGDTEAFF
TRBJ2-5	NA	TRBV3-1/TRBV3-2	TGTGCCAGCAGCCAACACCAAGGGGAGACCCAGTACTTC	CASSQHQGETQYF
TRBJ1-1	TRBD1	TRBV27	TGTGCCAGCAGTTTACGGGACAGAACTGAAGCTTTCTTT	CASSLRDRTEAFF
TRBJ2-5	NA	TRBV7-2	TGTGCCAGCAGCCCTCCCCCATCGGGCGAGACCCAGTACTTC	CASSPPPSGETQYF
TRBJ1-6	TRBD1	TRBV30	TGTGCCTGGAGTGCCGGACAGGCTAATTCACCCCTCCACTTT	CAWSAGQANSPLHF
TRBJ2-3	TRBD2	TRBV6-1	TGTGCCAGCAGTGAACTAGCGGGAGTACAGGATACGCAGTATTTT	CASSELAGVQDTQYF
TRBJ1-4	NA	TRBV5-6	TGTGCCAGCAGCCTTACAGGGCAGAAACTGTTTTTT	CASSLTGQKLFF
TRBJ1-1	NA	TRBV28	TGTGCCACATGGGAGCGAGGTATCACTGAAGCTTTCTTT	CATWERGITEAFF